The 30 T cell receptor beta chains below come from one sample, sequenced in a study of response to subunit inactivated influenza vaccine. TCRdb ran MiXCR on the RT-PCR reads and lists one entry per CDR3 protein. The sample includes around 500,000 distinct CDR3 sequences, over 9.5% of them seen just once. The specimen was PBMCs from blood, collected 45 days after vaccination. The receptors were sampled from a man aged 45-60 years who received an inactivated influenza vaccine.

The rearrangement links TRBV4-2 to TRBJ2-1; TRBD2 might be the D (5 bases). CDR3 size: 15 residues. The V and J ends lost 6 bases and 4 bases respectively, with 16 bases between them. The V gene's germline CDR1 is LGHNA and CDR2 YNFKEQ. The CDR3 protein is CASSSAERGYNEQFF. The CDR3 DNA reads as TGTGCCAGCAGTTCAGCGGAGAGAGGGTACAATGAGCAGTTCTTC.

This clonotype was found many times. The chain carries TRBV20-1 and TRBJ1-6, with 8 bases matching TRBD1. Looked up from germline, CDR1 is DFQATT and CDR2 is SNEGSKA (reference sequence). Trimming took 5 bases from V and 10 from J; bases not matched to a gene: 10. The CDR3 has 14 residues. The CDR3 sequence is CSARQGPGMSPLHF. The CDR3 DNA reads TGCAGTGCTCGACAGGGGCCAGGGATGTCACCCCTCCACTTT.

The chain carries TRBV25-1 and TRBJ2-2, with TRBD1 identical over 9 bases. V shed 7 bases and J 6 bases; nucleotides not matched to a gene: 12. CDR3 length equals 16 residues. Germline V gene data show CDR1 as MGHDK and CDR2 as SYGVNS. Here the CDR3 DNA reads TGTGCCAGCACCCCTCCGGGACAGGGATTTTCCGGGGAGCTGTTTTTT. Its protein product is CASTPPGQGFSGELFF.

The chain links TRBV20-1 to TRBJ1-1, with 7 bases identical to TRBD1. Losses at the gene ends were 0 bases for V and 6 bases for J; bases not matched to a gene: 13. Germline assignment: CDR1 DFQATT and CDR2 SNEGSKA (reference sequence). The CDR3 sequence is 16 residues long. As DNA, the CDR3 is TGCAGTGCTAGAGATATATCGAGACAGGGCCTACCTGAAGCTTTCTTT. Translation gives CSARDISRQGLPEAFF.

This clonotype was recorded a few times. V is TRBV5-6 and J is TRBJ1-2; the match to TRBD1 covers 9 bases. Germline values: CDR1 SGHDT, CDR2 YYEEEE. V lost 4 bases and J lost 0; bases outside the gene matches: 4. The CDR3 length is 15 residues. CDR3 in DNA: TGTGCCAGCAGCGTACAGGGGGCGACTAACTATGGCTACACCTTC. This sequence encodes CASSVQGATNYGYTF. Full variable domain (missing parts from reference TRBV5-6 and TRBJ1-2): DAGVTQSPTHLIKTRGQQVTLRCSPKSGHDTVSWYQQALGQGPQFIFQYYEEEERQRGNFPDRFSGHQFPNYSSELNVNALLLGDSALYLCASSVQGATNYGYTFGSGTRLTVV.

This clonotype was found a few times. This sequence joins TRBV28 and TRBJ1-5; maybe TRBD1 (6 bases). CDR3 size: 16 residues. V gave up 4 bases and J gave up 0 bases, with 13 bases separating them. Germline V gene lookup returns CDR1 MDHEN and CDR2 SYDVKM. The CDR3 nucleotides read TGTGCCAGCAGTTATCGACAGGCTAATAGCAATCAGCCCCAGCATTTT. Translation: CASSYRQANSNQPQHF.

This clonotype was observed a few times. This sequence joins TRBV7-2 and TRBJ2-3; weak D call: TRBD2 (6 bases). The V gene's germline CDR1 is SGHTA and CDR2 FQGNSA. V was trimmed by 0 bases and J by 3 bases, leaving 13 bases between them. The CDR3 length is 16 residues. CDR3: CASSLAASVVTDTQYF. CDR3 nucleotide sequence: TGTGCCAGCAGCTTAGCGGCTAGCGTGGTGACAGATACGCAGTATTTT.

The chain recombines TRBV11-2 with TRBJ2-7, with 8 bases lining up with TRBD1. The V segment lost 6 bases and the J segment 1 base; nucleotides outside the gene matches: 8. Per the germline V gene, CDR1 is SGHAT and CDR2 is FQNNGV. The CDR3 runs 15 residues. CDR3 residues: CASRKPGQASYEQYF. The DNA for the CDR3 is TGTGCCAGCAGAAAGCCGGGACAGGCTTCCTACGAGCAGTACTTC. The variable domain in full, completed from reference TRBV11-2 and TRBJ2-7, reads EAGVAQSPRYKIIEKRQSVAFWCNPISGHATLYWYQQILGQGPKLLIQFQNNGVVDDSQLPKDRFSAERLKGVDSTLKIQPAKLEDSAVYLCASRKPGQASYEQYFGPGTRLTVT.

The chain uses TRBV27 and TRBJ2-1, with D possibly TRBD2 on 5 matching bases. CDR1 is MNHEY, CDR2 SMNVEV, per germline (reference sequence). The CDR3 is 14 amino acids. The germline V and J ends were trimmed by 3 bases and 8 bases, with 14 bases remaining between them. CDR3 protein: CASSFAGHFHEQFF. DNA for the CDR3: TGTGCCAGCAGTTTTGCGGGCCACTTCCATGAGCAGTTCTTC.

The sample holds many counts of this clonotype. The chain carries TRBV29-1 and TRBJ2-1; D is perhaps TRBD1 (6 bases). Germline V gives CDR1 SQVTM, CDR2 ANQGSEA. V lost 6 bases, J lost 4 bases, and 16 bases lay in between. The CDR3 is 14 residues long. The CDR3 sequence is CSVTQGRIYNEQFF. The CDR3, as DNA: TGCAGCGTCACCCAGGGGCGGATATACAATGAGCAGTTCTTC.

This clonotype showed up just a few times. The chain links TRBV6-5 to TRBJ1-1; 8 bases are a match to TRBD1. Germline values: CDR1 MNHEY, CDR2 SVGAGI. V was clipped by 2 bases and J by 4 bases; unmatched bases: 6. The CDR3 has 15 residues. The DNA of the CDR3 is TGTGCCAGCAGTTACCTCACAGGGGGAGGCACTGAAGCTTTCTTT. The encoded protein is CASSYLTGGGTEAFF.

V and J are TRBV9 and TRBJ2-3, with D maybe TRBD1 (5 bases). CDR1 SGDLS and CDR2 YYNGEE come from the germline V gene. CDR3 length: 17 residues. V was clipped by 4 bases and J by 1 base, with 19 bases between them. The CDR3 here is CASSPQPRVSGTDTQYF. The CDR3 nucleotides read TGTGCCAGCAGCCCCCAACCCAGGGTTTCCGGCACAGATACGCAGTATTTT.

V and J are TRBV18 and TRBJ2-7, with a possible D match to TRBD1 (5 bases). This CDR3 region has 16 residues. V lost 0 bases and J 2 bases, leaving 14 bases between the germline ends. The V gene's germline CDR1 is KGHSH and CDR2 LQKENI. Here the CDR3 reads CASSPPSRQRPYEQYF. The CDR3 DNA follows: TGTGCCAGCTCACCACCAAGTAGACAGAGACCCTACGAGCAGTACTTC.

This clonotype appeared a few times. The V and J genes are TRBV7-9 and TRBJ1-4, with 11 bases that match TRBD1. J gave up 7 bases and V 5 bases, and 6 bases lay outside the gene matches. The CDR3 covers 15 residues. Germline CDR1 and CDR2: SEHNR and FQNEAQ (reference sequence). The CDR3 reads CASSADRGLGEKLFF. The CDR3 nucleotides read TGTGCCAGCAGCGCGGACAGGGGGCTCGGTGAAAAACTGTTTTTT.

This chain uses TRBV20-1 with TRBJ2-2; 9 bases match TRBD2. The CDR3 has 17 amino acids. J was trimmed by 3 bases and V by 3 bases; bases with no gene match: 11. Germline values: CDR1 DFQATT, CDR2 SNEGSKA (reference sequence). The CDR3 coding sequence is TGCAGTGCTAGCGAATCCGGGACTAGCCGATACACCGGGGAGCTGTTTTTT. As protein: CSASESGTSRYTGELFF.

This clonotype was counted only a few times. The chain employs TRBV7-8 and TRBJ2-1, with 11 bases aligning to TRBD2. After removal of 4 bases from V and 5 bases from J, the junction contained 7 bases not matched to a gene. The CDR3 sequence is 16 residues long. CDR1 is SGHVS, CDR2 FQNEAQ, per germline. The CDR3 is CASSSRLAGHHNEQFF. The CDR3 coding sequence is TGTGCCAGCAGCTCCCGACTAGCGGGGCATCACAATGAGCAGTTCTTC.

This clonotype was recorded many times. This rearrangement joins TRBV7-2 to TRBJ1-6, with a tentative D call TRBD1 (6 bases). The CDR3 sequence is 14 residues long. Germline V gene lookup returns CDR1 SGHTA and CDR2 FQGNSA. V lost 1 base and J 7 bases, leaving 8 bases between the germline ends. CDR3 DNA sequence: TGTGCCAGCAGCTTAGGGACAGTAAATTCACCCCTCCACTTT. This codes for CASSLGTVNSPLHF.

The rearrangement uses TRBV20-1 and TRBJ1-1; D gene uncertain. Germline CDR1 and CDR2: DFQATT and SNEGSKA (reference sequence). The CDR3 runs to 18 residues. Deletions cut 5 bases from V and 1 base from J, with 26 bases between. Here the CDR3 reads CSAYTARSSYRGNTEAFF. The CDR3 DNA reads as TGCAGTGCTTATACAGCCAGGTCTTCTTACCGAGGGAACACTGAAGCTTTCTTT.

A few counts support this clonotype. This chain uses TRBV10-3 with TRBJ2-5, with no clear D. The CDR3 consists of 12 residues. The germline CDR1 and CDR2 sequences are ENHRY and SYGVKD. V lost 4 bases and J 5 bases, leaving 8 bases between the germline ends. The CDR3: CAISGSSETQYF. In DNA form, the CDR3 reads TGTGCCATCAGTGGCTCCAGCGAGACCCAGTACTTC.

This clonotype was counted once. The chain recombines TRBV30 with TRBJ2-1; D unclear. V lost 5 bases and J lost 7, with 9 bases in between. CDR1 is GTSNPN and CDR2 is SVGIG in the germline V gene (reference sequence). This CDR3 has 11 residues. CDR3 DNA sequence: TGTGCCTGGGGAATGGGGAATGAGCAGTTCTTC. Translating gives CAWGMGNEQFF.

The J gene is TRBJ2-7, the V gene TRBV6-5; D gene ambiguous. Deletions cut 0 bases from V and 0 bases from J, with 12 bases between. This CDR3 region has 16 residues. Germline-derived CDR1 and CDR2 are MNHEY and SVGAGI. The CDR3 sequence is CASSYSSGFSSYEQYF. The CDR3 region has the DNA TGTGCCAGCAGTTACTCGTCTGGGTTTTCCTCCTACGAGCAGTACTTC.

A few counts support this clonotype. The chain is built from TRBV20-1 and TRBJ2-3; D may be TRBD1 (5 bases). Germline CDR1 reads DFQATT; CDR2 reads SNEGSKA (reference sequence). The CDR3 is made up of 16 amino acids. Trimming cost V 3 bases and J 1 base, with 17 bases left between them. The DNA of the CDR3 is TGCAGTGCTAGGTCCCCAGGGTTTGAGGGCACAGATACGCAGTATTTT. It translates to CSARSPGFEGTDTQYF.

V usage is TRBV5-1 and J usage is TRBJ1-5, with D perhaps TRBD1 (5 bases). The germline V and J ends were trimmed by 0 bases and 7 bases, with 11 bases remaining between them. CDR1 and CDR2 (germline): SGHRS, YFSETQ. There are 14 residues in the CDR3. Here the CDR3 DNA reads TGCGCCAGCAGCTTGGAGGGACCGTACCAGCCCCAGCATTTT. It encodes CASSLEGPYQPQHF.

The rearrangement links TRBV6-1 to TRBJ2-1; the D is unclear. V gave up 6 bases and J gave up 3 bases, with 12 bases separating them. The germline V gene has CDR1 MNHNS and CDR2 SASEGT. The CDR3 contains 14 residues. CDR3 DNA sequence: TGTGCCAGCAGCCGGACCGCTCACTACAATGAGCAGTTCTTC. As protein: CASSRTAHYNEQFF.

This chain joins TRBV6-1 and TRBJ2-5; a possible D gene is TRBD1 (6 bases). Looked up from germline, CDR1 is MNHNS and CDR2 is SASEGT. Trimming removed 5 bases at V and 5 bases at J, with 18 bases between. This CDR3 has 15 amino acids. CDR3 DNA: TGTGCCAGCAGTCCCAGAGAACAGGGCTTGGAGACCCAGTACTTC. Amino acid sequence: CASSPREQGLETQYF.

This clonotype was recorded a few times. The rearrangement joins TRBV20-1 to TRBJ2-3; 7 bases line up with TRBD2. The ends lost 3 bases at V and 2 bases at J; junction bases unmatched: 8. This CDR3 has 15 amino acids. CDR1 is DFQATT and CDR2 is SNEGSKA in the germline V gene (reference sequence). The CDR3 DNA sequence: TGCAGTGCTAGTGGTTTCGGGGGGTACACAGATACGCAGTATTTT. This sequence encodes CSASGFGGYTDTQYF.

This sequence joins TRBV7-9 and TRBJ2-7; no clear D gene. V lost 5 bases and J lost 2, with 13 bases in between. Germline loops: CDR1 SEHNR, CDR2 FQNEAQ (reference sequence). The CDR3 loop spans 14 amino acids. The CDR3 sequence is CASSSYSRAYEQYF. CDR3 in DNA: TGTGCCAGCAGCAGCTACTCCCGGGCCTACGAGCAGTACTTC.

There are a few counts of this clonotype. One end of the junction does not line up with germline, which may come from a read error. CDR3 DNA: TGTGCCAGCAGCTTAGCGGGCGGGAGTTGGGACTTC. Protein product: CASSLAGGSWDF. The V and J genes are TRBV7-9 and TRBJ2-7; 7 bases match TRBD2. Germline V gene lookup returns CDR1 SEHNR and CDR2 FQNEAQ (reference sequence). The CDR3 runs to 12 residues.

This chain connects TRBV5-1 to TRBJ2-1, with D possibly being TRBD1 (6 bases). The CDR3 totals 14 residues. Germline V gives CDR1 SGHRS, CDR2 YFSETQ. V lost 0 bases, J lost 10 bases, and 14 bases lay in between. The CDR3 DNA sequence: TGCGCCAGCAGCTTGGAACAGGGCAGCGGCGAGCAGTTCTTC. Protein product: CASSLEQGSGEQFF.

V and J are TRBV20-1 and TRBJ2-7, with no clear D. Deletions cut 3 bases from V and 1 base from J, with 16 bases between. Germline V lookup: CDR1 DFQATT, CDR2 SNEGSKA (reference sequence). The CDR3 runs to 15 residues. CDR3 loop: CSASSPAKESYEQYF. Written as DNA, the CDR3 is TGCAGTGCTAGCAGTCCCGCCAAGGAATCCTACGAGCAGTACTTC.